This TCR beta chain was identified during a study of T-cell memory formation after mild COVID-19 (dated by TCRdb to the early 2020s). Study-wide context: Most TCR sequence clusters were specific to one of the two donors. In a couple of donors, T-cell clones that expanded and contracted after mild COVID-19 were followed by sequencing TCRalpha and TCRbeta repertoires longitudinally. Two young, previously healthy adult volunteers made up the cohort, one male and one female. Broader findings and caveats from the paper: Whether the second-wave clones peaking on day 37 were SARS-CoV-2 specific was not confirmed. Some responding clones were detected in pre-infection memory, suggesting pre-existing cross-reactive memory T cells joined the SARS-CoV-2 response. Contracting CD4+ clones were found mainly in CM and EM memory subsets, while CD8+ clones were enriched in EMRA. Clones contracting from day 15 to 85 had balanced CD4/CD8 phenotypes, while a second wave expanding from day 15 to 37 was biased towards CD4+. The study included only a couple of mild cases, and larger cohorts that include severe cases with pre-infection samples were judged to be necessary.

Sequenced on an Illumina NovaSeq 6000. TCRalpha and TCRbeta cDNA libraries were constructed by 5'RACE with constant-segment primers, with sample barcodes and unique molecular identifiers being introduced. RNA was extracted from every sample with Trizol reagent. The libraries were amplified in two PCR steps, and the second step added a second sample barcode and Illumina TruSeq adapters. Sequencing of libraries was performed on an Illumina NovaSeq with 2 x 150 bp paired-end reads. Turning to the authors' computational methods: Reads were demultiplexed and collapsed into UMI-guided consensus sequences with migec v1.2.7. Using mixcr v2.1.11, UMI consensuses were aligned to TRA and TRB V and J templates and then assembled into clonotypes. A clonotype was counted as expanded or contracted only if both edgeR and NoisET called the change significant, with noise models trained on biological replicates. For edgeR calls, a false discovery rate-adjusted p below 0.01 and a log2 fold-change threshold of 1 were applied. As an exploratory analysis of dynamics, max-normalized trajectories of the 1000 most abundant clonotypes were examined by PCA with hierarchical clustering. Separately sequenced CD4+ and CD8+ repertoires were used to assign the CD4 or CD8 phenotype of responding clones. TCRdb reran the public reads through fastp at Q25 and MiXCR, keeping productive beta chains. Each entry merges the rows of one CDR3 protein and shows their most common DNA and genes. The V and J calls shown here were made by TCRdb, not taken from the authors' results. A total of tens of thousands of distinct CDR3 sequences appear in this sample, 9.5% of them only once. The ten biggest clones cover 0.9% to 1.5% of the sample.

Ficoll-Paque density gradient centrifugation was the method used to isolate PBMCs. The table lists this clonotype with many counts. Its antigen remains undetermined. Base qualities are not provided; no much larger clone lies one nucleotide away. From its cysteine to its phenylalanine, the CDR3 spans 19 amino acids. Only the CDR3 DNA is retained, 57 bases long and in frame from the first base. Clipping removes 0 bases from V and 7 bases from J, with 18 as the unmatched junction base count. Via the germline V gene, CDR1 is MGHRA and CDR2 YSYEKL. The sequence derives from a man aged 18 to 29 who had mild COVID-19 (a few samples of this study predate the infection). The sample titles of this study are shuffled in the database, so cell type and time point are left out; the donor was told from shared clones. The V gene is TRBV4-1 and the J gene is TRBJ2-1, with 7 bases aligning to TRBD2. Sample: PBMCs or a T cell subset sorted from them (not recorded which). The CDR3 corresponds to CASSQDSGERLAGGNEQFF. The DNA sequence is as follows: TGCGCCAGCAGCCAAGATTCGGGAGAAAGACTAGCCGGGGGTAATGAGCAGTTCTTC.